The source of this T cell receptor (beta chain) is a study of blood T cell repertoires in COVID-19. Losses at the gene ends were 5 bases for V and 3 bases for J; bases not matched to a gene: 2. Looked up from germline, CDR1 is SEHNR and CDR2 is FQNEAQ (reference sequence). This CDR3 spans 14 amino acids. Libraries were prepared by immunoSEQ multiplex PCR; TCRdb keeps only in-frame clonotypes and omits some of them. The data contain fewer than 300,000 clones, around 90% of them singletons. The cohort comprised adults aged 18 to 89 years residing in under 25 US areas. The specimen was PBMCs or T cells enriched from blood (not recorded which). This TCR was sampled from a woman in her twenties or thirties who had recovered from COVID-19. The V and J genes are TRBV7-9 and TRBJ2-1; 9 positions match TRBD2. The CDR3 sequence: CASSRTSDYNEQFF. The CDR3 nucleotides are TGTGCCAGCAGCCGGACTAGCGACTACAATGAGCAGTTCTTC.